The clone carrying this T cell receptor beta chain was counted many times. Its antigen remains unidentified. Within a library made for alpha chains, this beta chain is off target, and its count is uninformative. The record originates from a study of spatial heterogeneity in lung cancer. Study in general: The library had UMIs, and each TCR and UMI pair averaged more than ten raw reads.

As to time point: sample taken at primary tumor resection. Sequencing of whole RNA from tumor, nontumor lung or frozen PBMC involved no sorting. The donors comprised about 70 untreated early-stage non-small cell lung cancer patients. Unique molecular identifiers, one per molecule, were present on every TCR cDNA molecule. Each CDR3 protein gets one entry after TCRdb re-called the 5' RACE reads with MiXCR. The data show around 11,000 distinct CDR3 sequences, approximately 6.7% seen once. Study-level results: Ubiquitous expanded tumor TCRs showed up in blood more at resection than follow-up.

Sequencing used PBMCs, obtained at surgery. The receptor was derived from a male donor with early-stage non-small cell lung cancer.

In nucleotides, the CDR3 is TGCAGTGCTAGAGATGCCGAGACAGTGAACACCGGGGAGCTGTTTTTT. This codes for CSARDAETVNTGELFF. V usage is TRBV20-1 and J usage is TRBJ2-2, with D possibly TRBD1 on 5 matching bases. The CDR3 totals 16 residues. The ends were cut back, 0 bases at V and 1 base at J, with 12 bases in the middle. The germline gives CDR1 DFQATT, CDR2 SNEGSKA (reference sequence).